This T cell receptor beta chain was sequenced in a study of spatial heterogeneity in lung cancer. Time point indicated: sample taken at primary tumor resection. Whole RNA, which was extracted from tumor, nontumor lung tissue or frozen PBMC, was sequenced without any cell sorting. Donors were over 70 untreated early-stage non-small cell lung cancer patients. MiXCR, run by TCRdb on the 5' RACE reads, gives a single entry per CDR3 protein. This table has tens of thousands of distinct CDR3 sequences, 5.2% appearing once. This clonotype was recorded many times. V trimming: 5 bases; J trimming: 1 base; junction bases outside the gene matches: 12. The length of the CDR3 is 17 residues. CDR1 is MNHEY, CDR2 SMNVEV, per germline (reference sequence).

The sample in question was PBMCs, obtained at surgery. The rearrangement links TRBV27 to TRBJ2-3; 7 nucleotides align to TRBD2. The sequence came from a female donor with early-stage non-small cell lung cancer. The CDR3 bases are TGTGCCAGCAGTACCCTCCTAGCGGTCAAGGGCACAGATACGCAGTATTTT. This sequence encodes CASSTLLAVKGTDTQYF.